The source of this T cell receptor beta chain is a study of T cells in localized non-small cell lung cancer. Study-wide findings and caveats: Because sequencing included only one region (of the tumor), heterogeneity remains possible.

To note about this clone: The antigen remains unidentified.

Only in-frame clones appear in the TCRdb table, and some are missing; sequencing was by immunoSEQ multiplex PCR. The sample lists nearly 35,000 clones; roughly 86% were seen once. This specimen was peripheral blood, taken before any cancer treatment. The TCR sequence derives from a woman aged 35 to 70 with stage I lung adenocarcinoma.

This CDR3 is CASSPGTANTEAFF. DNA of the CDR3: TGTGCCAGCAGCCCCGGGACAGCTAACACTGAAGCTTTCTTT. The rearrangement links TRBV5-6 to TRBJ1-1; 7 bases map to TRBD1. Germline CDR1 reads SGHDT; CDR2 reads YYEEEE. V lost 4 bases, J lost 2 bases, and 5 bases stayed unmatched. The CDR3 covers 14 residues.